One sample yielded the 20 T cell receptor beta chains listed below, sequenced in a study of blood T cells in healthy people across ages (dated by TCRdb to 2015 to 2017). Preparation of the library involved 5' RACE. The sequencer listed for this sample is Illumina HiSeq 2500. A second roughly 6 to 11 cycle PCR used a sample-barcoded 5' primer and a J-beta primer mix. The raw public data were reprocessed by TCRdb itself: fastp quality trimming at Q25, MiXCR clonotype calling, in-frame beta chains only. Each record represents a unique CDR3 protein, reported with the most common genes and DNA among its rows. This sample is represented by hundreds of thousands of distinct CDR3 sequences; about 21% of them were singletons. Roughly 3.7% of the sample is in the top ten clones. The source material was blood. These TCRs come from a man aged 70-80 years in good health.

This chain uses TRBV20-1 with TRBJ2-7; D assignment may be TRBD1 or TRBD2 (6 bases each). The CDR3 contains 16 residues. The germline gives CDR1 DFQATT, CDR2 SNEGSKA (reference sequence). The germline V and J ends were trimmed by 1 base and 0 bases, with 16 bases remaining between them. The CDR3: CSARAGGRGSSYEQYF. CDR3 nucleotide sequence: TGCAGTGCTAGAGCCGGGGGTAGGGGGAGCTCCTACGAGCAGTACTTC.

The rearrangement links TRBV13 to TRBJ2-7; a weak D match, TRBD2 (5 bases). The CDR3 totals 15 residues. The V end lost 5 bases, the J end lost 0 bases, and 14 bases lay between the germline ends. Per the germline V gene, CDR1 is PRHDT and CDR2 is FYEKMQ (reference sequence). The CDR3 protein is CASSPQGRASYEQYF. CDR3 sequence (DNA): TGTGCCAGCAGCCCCCAAGGGAGAGCCTCCTACGAGCAGTACTTC.

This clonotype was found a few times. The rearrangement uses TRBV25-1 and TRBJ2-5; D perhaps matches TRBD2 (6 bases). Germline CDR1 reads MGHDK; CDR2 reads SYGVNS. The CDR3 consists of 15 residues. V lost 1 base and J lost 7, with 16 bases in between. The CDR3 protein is CASSEWGDRSGTQYF. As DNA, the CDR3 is TGTGCCAGCAGTGAATGGGGGGATCGGTCGGGGACCCAGTACTTC.

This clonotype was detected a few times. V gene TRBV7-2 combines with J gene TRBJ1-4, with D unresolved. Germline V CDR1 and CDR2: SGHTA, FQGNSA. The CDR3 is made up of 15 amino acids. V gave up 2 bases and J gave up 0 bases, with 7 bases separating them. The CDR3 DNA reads TGTGCCAGCAGCTTATTGTACGCAACTAATGAAAAACTGTTTTTT. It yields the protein CASSLLYATNEKLFF.

CDR3 region: CAIGGDETQYF. DNA of the CDR3: TGTGCCATCGGGGGCGATGAGACCCAGTACTTC. The chain recombines TRBV10-3 with TRBJ2-5, with a weak D call TRBD1 (6 bases). The V gene lost 8 bases and the J gene lost 5 bases, with 9 bases spanning the gap. Looked up from germline, CDR1 is ENHRY and CDR2 is SYGVKD. This CDR3 has 11 residues.

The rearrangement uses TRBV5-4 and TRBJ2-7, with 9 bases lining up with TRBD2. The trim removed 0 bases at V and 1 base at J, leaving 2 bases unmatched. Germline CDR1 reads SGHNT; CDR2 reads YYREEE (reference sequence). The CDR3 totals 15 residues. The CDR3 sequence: CASSLVSGRSYEQYF. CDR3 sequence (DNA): TGTGCCAGCAGCTTGGTTAGCGGGAGATCCTACGAGCAGTACTTC.

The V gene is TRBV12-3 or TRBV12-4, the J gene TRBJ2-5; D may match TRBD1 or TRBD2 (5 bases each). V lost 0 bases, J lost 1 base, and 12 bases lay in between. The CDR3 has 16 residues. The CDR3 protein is CASSLAHGAGQETQYF. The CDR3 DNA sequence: TGTGCCAGCAGTTTAGCGCATGGGGCGGGCCAAGAGACCCAGTACTTC.

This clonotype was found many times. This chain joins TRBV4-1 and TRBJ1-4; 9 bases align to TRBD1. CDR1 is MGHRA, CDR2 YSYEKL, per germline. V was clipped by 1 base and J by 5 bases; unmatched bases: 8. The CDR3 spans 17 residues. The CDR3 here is CASSQVPGQGPNEKLFF. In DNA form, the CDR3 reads TGCGCCAGCAGCCAAGTCCCGGGACAGGGTCCGAATGAAAAACTGTTTTTT.

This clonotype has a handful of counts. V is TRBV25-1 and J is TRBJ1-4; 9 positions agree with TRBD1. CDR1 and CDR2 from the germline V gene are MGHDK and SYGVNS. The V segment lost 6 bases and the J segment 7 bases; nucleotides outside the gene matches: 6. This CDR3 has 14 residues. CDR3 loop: CASRGTGNIEKLFF. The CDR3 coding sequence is TGTGCCAGCAGGGGGACAGGGAATATTGAAAAACTGTTTTTT.

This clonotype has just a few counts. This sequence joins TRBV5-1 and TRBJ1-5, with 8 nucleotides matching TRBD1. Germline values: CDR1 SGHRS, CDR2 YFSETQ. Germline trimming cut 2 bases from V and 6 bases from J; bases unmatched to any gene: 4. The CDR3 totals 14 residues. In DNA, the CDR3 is TGCGCCAGCAGCTTCGGACAGGGAGGTCAGCCCCAGCATTTT. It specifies CASSFGQGGQPQHF. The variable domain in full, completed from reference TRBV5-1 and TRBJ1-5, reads KAGVTQTPRYLIKTRGQQVTLSCSPISGHRSVSWYQQTPGQGLQFLFEYFSETQRNKGNFPGRFSGRQFSNSRSEMNVSTLELGDSALYLCASSFGQGGQPQHFGDGTRLSIL.

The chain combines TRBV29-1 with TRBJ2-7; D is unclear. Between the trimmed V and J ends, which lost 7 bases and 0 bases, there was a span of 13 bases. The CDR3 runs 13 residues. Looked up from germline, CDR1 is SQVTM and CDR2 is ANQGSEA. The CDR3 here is CSGWTESSYEQYF. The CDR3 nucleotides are TGCAGCGGATGGACGGAGAGCTCCTACGAGCAGTACTTC.

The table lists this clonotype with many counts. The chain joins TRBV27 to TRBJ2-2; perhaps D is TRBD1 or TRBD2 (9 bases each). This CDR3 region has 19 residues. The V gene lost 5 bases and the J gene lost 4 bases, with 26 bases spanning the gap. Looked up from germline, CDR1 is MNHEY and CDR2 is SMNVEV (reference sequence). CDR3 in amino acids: CASSRQGGIAGVFTGELFF. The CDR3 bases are TGTGCCAGCAGTAGACAGGGGGGCATAGCGGGAGTTTTCACCGGGGAGCTGTTTTTT.

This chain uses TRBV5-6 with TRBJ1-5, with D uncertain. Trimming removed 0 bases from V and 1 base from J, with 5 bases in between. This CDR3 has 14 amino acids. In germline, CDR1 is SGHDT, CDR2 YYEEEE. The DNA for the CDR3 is TGTGCCAGCAGCTTGGCTGAAAGCAATCAGCCCCAGCATTTT. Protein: CASSLAESNQPQHF. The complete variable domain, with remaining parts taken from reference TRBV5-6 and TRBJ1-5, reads DAGVTQSPTHLIKTRGQQVTLRCSPKSGHDTVSWYQQALGQGPQFIFQYYEEEERQRGNFPDRFSGHQFPNYSSELNVNALLLGDSALYLCASSLAESNQPQHFGDGTRLSIL.

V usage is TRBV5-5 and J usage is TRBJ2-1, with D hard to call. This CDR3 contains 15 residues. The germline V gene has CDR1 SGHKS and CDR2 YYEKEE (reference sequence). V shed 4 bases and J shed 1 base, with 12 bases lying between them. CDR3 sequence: CASSVLGQSYNEQFF. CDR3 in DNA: TGTGCCAGCAGCGTACTCGGGCAATCCTACAATGAGCAGTTCTTC. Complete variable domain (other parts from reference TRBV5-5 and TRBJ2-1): DAGVTQSPTHLIKTRGQQVTLRCSPISGHKSVSWYQQVLGQGPQFIFQYYEKEERGRGNFPDRFSARQFPNYSSELNVNALLLGDSALYLCASSVLGQSYNEQFFGPGTRLTVL.

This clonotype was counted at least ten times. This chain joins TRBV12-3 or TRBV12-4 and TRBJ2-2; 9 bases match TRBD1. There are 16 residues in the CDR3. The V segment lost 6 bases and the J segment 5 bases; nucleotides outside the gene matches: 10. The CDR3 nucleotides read TGTGCCAGCAGACAGGGACAGGGTTTCAGGACCGGGGAGCTGTTTTTT. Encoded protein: CASRQGQGFRTGELFF.

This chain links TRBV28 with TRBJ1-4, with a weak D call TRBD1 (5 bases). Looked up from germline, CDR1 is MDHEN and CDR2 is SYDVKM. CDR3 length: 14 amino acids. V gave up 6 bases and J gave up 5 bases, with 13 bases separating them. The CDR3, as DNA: TGTGCCAGCAGAGAACAGGACGCCAATGAAAAACTGTTTTTT. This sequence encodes CASREQDANEKLFF. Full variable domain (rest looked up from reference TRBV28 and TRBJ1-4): DVKVTQSSRYLVKRTGEKVFLECVQDMDHENMFWYRQDPGLGLRLIYFSYDVKMKEKGDIPEGYSVSREKKERFSLILESASTNQTSMYLCASREQDANEKLFFGSGTQLSVL.

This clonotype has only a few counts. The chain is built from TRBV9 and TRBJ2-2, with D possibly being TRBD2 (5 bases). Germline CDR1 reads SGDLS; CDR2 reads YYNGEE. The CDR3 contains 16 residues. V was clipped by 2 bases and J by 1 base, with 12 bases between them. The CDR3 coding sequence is TGTGCCAGCAGCGTCTCGGCTGCGGGGAACACCGGGGAGCTGTTTTTT. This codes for CASSVSAAGNTGELFF.

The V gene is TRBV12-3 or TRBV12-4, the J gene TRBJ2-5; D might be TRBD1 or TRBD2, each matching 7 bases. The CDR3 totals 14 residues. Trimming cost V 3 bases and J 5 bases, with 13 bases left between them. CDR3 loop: CASSFAQGGETQYF. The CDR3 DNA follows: TGTGCCAGCAGTTTCGCCCAGGGGGGGGAGACCCAGTACTTC.

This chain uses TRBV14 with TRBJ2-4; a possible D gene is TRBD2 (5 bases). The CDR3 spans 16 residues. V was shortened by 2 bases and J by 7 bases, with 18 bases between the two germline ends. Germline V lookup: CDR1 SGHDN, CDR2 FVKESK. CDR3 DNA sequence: TGTGCCAGCAGCCAAACTGGTCTAGCCGTGAGGAACATTCAGTACTTC. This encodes CASSQTGLAVRNIQYF.

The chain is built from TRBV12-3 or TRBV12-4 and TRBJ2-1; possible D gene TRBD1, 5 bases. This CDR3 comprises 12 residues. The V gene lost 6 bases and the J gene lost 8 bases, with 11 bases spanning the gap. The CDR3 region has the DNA TGTGCCAGCAGATTGGGGCGAGATGAGCAGTTCTTC. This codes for CASRLGRDEQFF.